This T cell receptor (beta chain) was identified in a study of blood T cell repertoires in COVID-19. Study details: Samples of COVID-19 (acute and convalescent) were obtained from the United States, Italy and Spain.

Authors' analysis steps: Estimates of nucleated cell counts were drawn from the amplification of reference gene primers. The protocol was immunoSEQ multiplex PCR, while the TCRdb copy is restricted to in-frame clones and leaves out a portion. V and J calls and clone size are given by that table; D and trimming were obtained from the DNA. The table includes some 220,000 clones, around 82% detected once. This clone has only one observation. The sequencing input was peripheral blood. The receptor comes from a human donor in a cohort sampled during active COVID-19.

CDR3 protein: CASQNPTGATNEKLFF. CDR3 coding DNA: TGTGCCAGCCAGAATCCGACAGGGGCAACTAATGAAAAACTGTTTTTT. The chain combines TRBV28 with TRBJ1-4, with 8 positions matching TRBD1. There are 16 residues in the CDR3. Germline V lookup: CDR1 MDHEN, CDR2 SYDVKM. V was clipped by 8 bases and J by 0 bases; unmatched bases: 8.